A single sample is the source of the 8 T cell receptor beta chains below, sequenced in a study of blood T cell repertoires in COVID-19. Sequenced by immunoSEQ multiplex PCR; TCRdb stores in-frame clones only, minus some. The sample yields 40,000 to 55,000 clones, more than 65% seen once. The sample comprised peripheral blood. Source of these receptors: a human donor in a cohort sampled during active COVID-19.

This chain links TRBV10-3 with TRBJ1-5, with TRBD1 matching 9 bases. In germline, CDR1 is ENHRY, CDR2 SYGVKD. Trimming took 10 bases from V and 6 from J; bases not matched to a gene: 10. The CDR3 covers 14 residues. The CDR3 DNA reads TGTGCCACCCGGGACAGGGTTGTTAGTCAGCCCCAGCATTTT. Encoded protein: CATRDRVVSQPQHF.

The chain joins TRBV7-8 to TRBJ2-1, with 9 positions matching TRBD2. The germline V gene has CDR1 SGHVS and CDR2 FQNEAQ. Trimming cost V 3 bases and J 0 bases; bases outside gene matches: 6. CDR3 size: 17 residues. The CDR3 protein is CASSFSSGISSYNEQFF. CDR3 in DNA: TGTGCCAGCAGCTTTTCTAGCGGGATCAGCTCCTACAATGAGCAGTTCTTC.

The chain's CDR3 is CASSLGAGQGYNEQFF. CDR3 sequence (DNA): TGTGCCAGCAGCTTGGGGGCGGGACAGGGGTACAATGAGCAGTTCTTC. The genes are TRBV11-3 and TRBJ2-1, with 10 nucleotides matching TRBD1. The CDR3 extends over 16 amino acids. V shed 3 bases, J shed 4 bases, and the junction held 6 bases outside the gene matches. The germline CDR1 and CDR2 sequences are SGHNT and YENEEA.

This chain uses TRBV24-1 with TRBJ1-4, with TRBD1 identical over 8 bases. The CDR3 covers 16 residues. In germline, CDR1 is KGHDR, CDR2 SFDVKD. After removal of 4 bases from V and 7 bases from J, the junction contained 10 bases not matched to a gene. CDR3: CATSEYGTGGPEKLFF. In DNA, the CDR3 is TGTGCCACCAGTGAGTATGGGACAGGAGGACCTGAAAAACTGTTTTTT.

The chain employs TRBV12-3 or TRBV12-4 and TRBJ2-3; no clear D gene. CDR3 length: 13 amino acids. The ends were cut back, 6 bases at V and 1 base at J, with 8 bases in the middle. The CDR3 coding sequence is TGTGCCAGCAGCCGCTCGGGCACAGATACGCAGTATTTT. Protein sequence: CASSRSGTDTQYF.

This clone came up a few times. The genes are TRBV10-2 and TRBJ1-2; 7 bases match TRBD1. The CDR3 is 12 amino acids. After removal of 5 bases from V and 5 bases from J, the junction contained 2 bases not matched to a gene. Germline V gene sequence: CDR1 WSHSY, CDR2 SAAADI. CDR3 sequence reads: CASSRDSYGYTF. CDR3 bases: TGCGCCAGCAGTCGGGACAGTTATGGCTACACCTTC.

The chain employs TRBV7-2 and TRBJ2-7; 7 bases agree with TRBD1. The J segment lost 1 base and the V segment lost 5 bases, leaving 8 bases of the junction unmatched. CDR1 is SGHTA, CDR2 FQGNSA, per germline. CDR3 length equals 15 residues. CDR3 amino acids: CASSQDRPASYEQYF. The CDR3 DNA sequence: TGTGCCAGCAGCCAGGACAGGCCTGCGTCCTACGAGCAGTACTTC.

This rearrangement joins TRBV19 to TRBJ1-2; 7 bases are a match to TRBD1. CDR1 and CDR2 (germline): LNHDA, SQIVND (reference sequence). V dropped 9 bases and J dropped 4; count of bases not matched to a gene: 11. The CDR3 runs 14 residues. The CDR3 region has the DNA TGTGCCAGCAGCCGGAACCGGGACAGCTATGGCTACACCTTC. It codes for CASSRNRDSYGYTF.